This T cell receptor beta chain was observed in a study of shared clonotypes between healthy human individuals. V shed 6 bases and J shed 3 bases, with 11 bases lying between them. CDR3 size: 13 residues. CDR1 MRHNA and CDR2 SNTAGT come from the germline V gene. CD45RO-negative, CCR7-selected cells formed the naive CD8 fraction, which excluded terminally differentiated effector memory CD45RA+ cells. Profiling relied on immunoSEQ multiplex PCR, and the TCRdb table lists in-frame clones only, not all of them. The table shows roughly 2 million clones, with approximately 94% occurring only once. Findings and caveats of the study: The four-donor shared clonotypes exceeded non-shared clonotypes in generation probability, with non-shared ones scoring lower.

With regard to this clone: Antigen: not known.

Material for sequencing was naive CD8+ T cells sorted from blood. The receptor was derived from a man in his late teens or twenties in good health. The rearrangement joins TRBV6-4 to TRBJ1-1; no clear D gene. The CDR3: CASRAPKYTEAFF. Written as DNA, the CDR3 is TGTGCCAGCAGAGCACCCAAATACACTGAAGCTTTCTTT.